The T cell receptor (beta chain) described here comes from a study of chemoradiotherapy in HPV16-positive cancers. Study in general: Functional T-cell assays on two HPV16-positive patients' cells defined candidate HPV-specific clones and common TCR motifs.

The trim removed 8 bases at V and 4 bases at J, leaving 6 bases unmatched. The CDR3 covers 13 residues. Germline CDR1 and CDR2: LNHDA and SQIVND (reference sequence). Whole-study results and caveats: For HPV16-positive patients, expanding HPV-responsive T cells associated with longer recurrence-free survival. Candidate HPV-specific clones and E7-related TCR motifs grew in tumor during treatment.

This clone occurred once. Its antigen is unknown. Clones were read by immunoSEQ multiplex PCR, and TCRdb kept only the in-frame ones, dropping some. The sample holds around 12,000 clones, roughly nine tenths seen once. Repeated repertoire sampling spanned the course of chemoradiotherapy. This specimen was blood, taken from a patient who underwent chemoradiotherapy. The chain recombines TRBV19 with TRBJ2-7, with TRBD2 identical over 9 bases. This receptor was identified in a human donor with HPV-associated anogenital cancer. The DNA for the CDR3 is TGTGCCAGTTGTGCGCGGGAGGGGTACGAGCAGTACTTC. It specifies CASCAREGYEQYF. Using reference TRBV19 and TRBJ2-7 for the parts outside the CDR3, the full variable domain is DGGITQSPKYLFRKEGQNVTLSCEQNLNHDAMYWYRQDPGQGLRLIYYSQIVNDFQKGDIAEGYSVSREKKESFPLTVTSAQKNPTAFYLCASCAREGYEQYFGPGTRLTVT.